Listed below are T cell receptor beta chains from one sample, sequenced in a study of vaccination effects on CD4 cells after COVID-19. These TCRs' antigens remain unknown. Method: immunoSEQ multiplex PCR; TCRdb's copy keeps in-frame clones and lacks some. The sample comprises under 15,000 clones, around three quarters of which are singletons, and 25% to 30% rests with the top ten. The sequencing used CD4+ T cells from PBMCs cultured with HCoV-NL63 spike peptides, collected after COVID-19 vaccination. Source of these receptors: a human donor who had a prior SARS-CoV-2 infection. The conserved cysteine and the conserved F or W are not part of the CDR3 here.

V: TRBV7-2
length: 13
CDR3: ASSLGPSDNNEQF

V: TRBV5-6
length: 13
CDR3: ASSLVGTLDYGYT

V: TRBV6-6
length: 13
CDR3: ASSRAGASSYEQY

V: TRBV5-1
length: 15
CDR3: ASSSPGQGNGNTEAF

V: TRBV25-1
length: 12
CDR3: ASSAPGLANEQF

V: TRBV5-4
length: 12
CDR3: ASSDRAGTDTQY

V: TRBV4-2
length: 15
CDR3: ASSQAFGTSGSYEQY

V: TRBV19
length: 13
CDR3: ASSRDYSGPDTQY

V: TRBV7-2
length: 13
CDR3: ASSLYGVRDTEAF

V: TRBV6-5
length: 13
CDR3: ASRRGTIAYGEQF

V: TRBV6-5
length: 12
CDR3: ASSPLGGGTEAF